Sequencing of this T cell receptor beta chain was carried out in a study of control samples from healthy donors and cancer patients. This clone was found once. From germline, CDR1 is KGHSH and CDR2 LQKENI. The CDR3 loop spans 15 amino acids. V trimming: 1 base; J trimming: 7 bases; junction bases outside the gene matches: 5. Clones were sequenced by immunoSEQ multiplex PCR, and TCRdb holds only the in-frame ones, with some missing. The sample lists some 150,000 clones; 91% were seen once. Material: blood. The chain uses TRBV18 and TRBJ2-1; 9 bases line up with TRBD2. This receptor was obtained from a woman aged 25 to 45 in good health. In DNA, the CDR3 is TGTGCCAGCTCACCACTAGCGGGAGAAGATAATGAGCAGTTCTTC. Translation gives CASSPLAGEDNEQFF.